The TCR beta chain under discussion was sequenced for a study of blood T cells in healthy people across ages. Turning to the study itself: Researchers report that template switching captured about one barcoded beta molecule per two T cells.

The CDR3 has 15 amino acids. Germline V CDR1 and CDR2: MNHEY, SMNVEV (reference sequence). V dropped 5 bases and J dropped 5 bases, with 19 bases sitting between them. Primed by a sample-barcoded 5' primer and a J-beta primer mix, a second PCR proceeded for about 7 to 11 cycles. MiXCR, run by TCRdb on the 5' RACE reads, gives a single entry per CDR3 protein. The sample includes 600,000 to 850,000 distinct CDR3 sequences, just under 25% of them seen just once. These sequences were also reported in another study, on T cells of mothers and their children. That study reports: A few healthy Caucasian mothers, along with their six children, served as the donors. Persistent microchimeric T cell clones were not found at ~100 per million sensitivity.

V gene TRBV27 combines with J gene TRBJ2-7; D may be TRBD2 (6 bases). The sequenced sample was blood. This TCR was recovered from a boy aged 5-17 years in good health. In nucleotides, the CDR3 is TGTGCCAGCAGTCAAACTTTTATGGGACTGAACGAGCAGTACTTC. Encoded protein: CASSQTFMGLNEQYF.